These 3 T cell receptor beta chains share one sample of origin, sequenced in a study of identical twins. TCRdb reanalysed the 5' RACE reads using MiXCR and keeps one entry per CDR3 protein. The sample has 1.5 million or so distinct CDR3 sequences, less than 35% seen once; the top ten hold less than 0.35%. Sequenced material: cord blood. These receptors all come from a newborn girl in good health.

Details on this clonotype: A single base separates this from a much larger clone, so it may be a read error. The chain combines TRBV24-1 with TRBJ2-1, with 9 nucleotides matching TRBD1. Near its end, the DNA agrees better with TRBJ2-7, so the J call may be wrong. The CDR3 extends over 15 amino acids. Looked up from germline, CDR1 is KGHDR and CDR2 is SFDVKD. The CDR3 protein is CATSDTGGSYNEQYF. In nucleotides, the CDR3 is TGTGCCACCAGTGATACAGGGGGCTCCTACAATGAGCAGTACTTC.

As for this clonotype: At one end, the junction sequence differs from germline, possibly due to a read error. This chain uses TRBV24-1 with TRBJ1-5; 9 nucleotides align to TRBD1. Germline V gives CDR1 KGHDR, CDR2 SFDVKD. This CDR3 spans 17 amino acids. The CDR3 reads CAISDSTGGSLNQPQHF. DNA for the CDR3: TGTGCCATCAGTGATTCAACAGGGGGCTCCCTAAATCAGCCCCAGCATTTT.

This rearrangement joins TRBV5-1 to TRBJ2-1; a weak D match, TRBD2 (6 bases). CDR3 length: 13 amino acids. Germline assignment: CDR1 SGHRS and CDR2 YFSETQ. V was trimmed by 4 bases and J by 10 bases, leaving 15 bases between them. The CDR3 coding sequence is TGCGCCAGCAGCACTCAACGACTAGACGAGCAGTTCTTC. As protein: CASSTQRLDEQFF.